A single sample is the source of the 15 T cell receptor beta chains below, sequenced in a study of radiation and T cells in renal cell carcinoma. Time point reported: baseline pretreatment blood. Treatment noted: 15 Gy SBRT to primary tumor, nephrectomy 4 weeks later. Sequencing was performed with immunoSEQ multiplex PCR; in TCRdb, only in-frame clones are kept and a portion is missing. Among 100,000 to 150,000 clones, around 83% were seen once, and the ten largest hold about 3%. The starting material was blood, obtained from a patient whose treatment included radiotherapy and nephrectomy. The origin of the receptors is a woman between 55 and 75 years old with renal cell carcinoma.

Notes on this clone: A read error may account for a junction end that differs from germline. The gene calls are TRBV7-3 and TRBJ2-3; 10 bases match TRBD2. CDR3 length: 15 residues. The germline V gene has CDR1 SGHTA and CDR2 FQGTGA. The DNA for the CDR3 is TGTGCCAGCAGTTTAAGCGGGAGGGCCACAGATACGCAGTATTTT. Translation gives CASSLSGRATDTQYF. Combining the CDR3 with reference TRBV7-3 and TRBJ2-3 gives the whole variable domain GAGVSQTPSNKVTEKGKYVELRCDPISGHTALYWYRQSLGQGPEFLIYFQGTGAADDSGLPNDRFFAVRPEGSVSTLKIQRTERGDSAVYLCASSLSGRATDTQYFGPGTRLTVL.

Worth noting for this clone: This clone may be a read error of a much larger clone one base away. The chain has TRBV28 and TRBJ1-1, with a weak D call TRBD1 (5 bases). V was trimmed by 6 bases and J by 1 base, leaving 6 bases between them. CDR3 size: 12 residues. Germline V CDR1 and CDR2: MDHEN, SYDVKM. The CDR3 DNA reads TGTGCCAGCAGGGGGGGGAACACTGAAGCTTTCTTT. Its translation: CASRGGNTEAFF. The full variable domain, rest sourced from reference TRBV28 and TRBJ1-1, is DVKVTQSSRYLVKRTGEKVFLECVQDMDHENMFWYRQDPGLGLRLIYFSYDVKMKEKGDIPEGYSVSREKKERFSLILESASTNQTSMYLCASRGGNTEAFFGQGTRLTVV.

This clone occurred once. The chain joins TRBV4-2 to TRBJ2-2, with D possibly being TRBD1 (6 bases). The CDR3 has 15 amino acids. From germline, CDR1 is LGHNA and CDR2 YNFKEQ. V was shortened by 5 bases and J by 5 bases, with 15 bases between the two germline ends. The CDR3 DNA sequence: TGTGCCAGCAGCTTGGCGGCAGGGGATACCGGGGAGCTGTTTTTT. Translated: CASSLAAGDTGELFF.

This clone was found once. The chain recombines TRBV15 with TRBJ1-2; no firm D call. The CDR3 has 12 residues. V dropped 0 bases and J dropped 8 bases, with 7 bases sitting between them. Germline values: CDR1 LNHNV, CDR2 YYDKDF (reference sequence). The CDR3 is CATSRDRRGYTF. Written as DNA, the CDR3 is TGTGCCACCAGCAGAGATCGACGCGGCTACACCTTC.

This chain links TRBV28 with TRBJ2-5, with D possibly matching TRBD2 (6 bases). The germline V gene has CDR1 MDHEN and CDR2 SYDVKM. The CDR3 spans 14 residues. V was trimmed by 4 bases and J by 0 bases, leaving 9 bases between them. In DNA, the CDR3 is TGTGCCAGCAGTTACGGGACTTACCAAGAGACCCAGTACTTC. Its translation is CASSYGTYQETQYF.

V usage is TRBV9 and J usage is TRBJ1-3; D remains unclear. Trimming shortened V by 2 bases and J by 4 bases, and 10 bases separated the two germline ends. The CDR3 covers 14 residues. Germline CDR1 is SGDLS and CDR2 is YYNGEE. This CDR3 is CASSVGDSGNTIYF. The CDR3 DNA sequence: TGTGCCAGCAGCGTGGGAGATTCGGGAAACACCATATATTTT.

The CDR3 region has the DNA TGTGCCAGCAGCTTAGCGCTTTCGAACGAAAAACTGTTTTTT. This sequence encodes CASSLALSNEKLFF. The V call is TRBV7-9, the J call TRBJ1-4, with D hard to call. Germline CDR1 reads SEHNR; CDR2 reads FQNEAQ (reference sequence). V lost 0 bases and J lost 8, with 10 bases in between. The CDR3 is 14 residues long.

The V and J genes are TRBV2 and TRBJ2-5; 11 bases fit TRBD2. Germline loops: CDR1 SNHLY, CDR2 FYNNEI. This CDR3 spans 15 amino acids. V gave up 3 bases and J gave up 3 bases; unmatched junction bases: 3. The CDR3: CASSDSGGVKETQYF. The CDR3 DNA follows: TGTGCCAGCAGTGATAGCGGGGGGGTGAAAGAGACCCAGTACTTC.

The CDR3 protein is CSGNWMQHTQYF. The CDR3 nucleotides read TGCAGCGGCAACTGGATGCAGCATACGCAGTATTTT. The chain carries TRBV29-1 and TRBJ2-3; D is uncertain. From germline, CDR1 is SQVTM and CDR2 ANQGSEA. CDR3 length: 12 residues. V shed 7 bases and J shed 7 bases, with 15 bases lying between them.

This clone was observed a single time. CDR3 DNA sequence: TGTGCCAGCAGACTGGGATCGACCGGAGGTGAGCAGTTCTTC. This encodes CASRLGSTGGEQFF. The chain combines TRBV6-5 with TRBJ2-1; possibly TRBD2 for D (5 bases). The CDR3 has 14 amino acids. V shed 6 bases and J shed 9 bases, with 18 bases lying between them. The germline V gene has CDR1 MNHEY and CDR2 SVGAGI.

This chain joins TRBV7-9 and TRBJ2-2; D remains unclear. CDR1 and CDR2 (germline): SEHNR, FQNEAQ (reference sequence). The V end was cut by 2 bases, the J end by 5 bases, with 6 bases between. The CDR3 length is 13 residues. Here the CDR3 reads CASSLKGTGELFF. As DNA, the CDR3 is TGTGCCAGCAGCTTAAAGGGTACCGGGGAGCTGTTTTTT. Full variable domain (rest looked up from reference TRBV7-9 and TRBJ2-2): DTGVSQNPRHKITKRGQNVTFRCDPISEHNRLYWYRQTLGQGPEFLTYFQNEAQLEKSRLLSDRFSAERPKGSFSTLEIQRTEQGDSAMYLCASSLKGTGELFFGEGSRLTVL.

The J gene is TRBJ1-1, the V gene TRBV6-6, with TRBD1 as a possible D gene (6 bases). Germline assignment: CDR1 MNHNY and CDR2 SVGAGI (reference sequence). V was trimmed by 7 bases and J by 1 base, leaving 10 bases between them. The CDR3 loop spans 13 amino acids. The CDR3 DNA reads TGTGCCAGCATTAAGGACAGGAACACTGAAGCTTTCTTT. It is translated as CASIKDRNTEAFF.

This chain links TRBV9 with TRBJ1-2, with D possibly TRBD1 on 5 matching bases. The CDR3 has 13 residues. V lost 4 bases, J lost 6 bases, and 13 bases lay in between. The germline CDR1 and CDR2 sequences are SGDLS and YYNGEE. CDR3 in DNA: TGTGCCAGCAGCCCCCAGGGATCTGATGGCTACACCTTC. Its translation is CASSPQGSDGYTF.

The genes are TRBV7-2 and TRBJ2-1; D ambiguous. CDR1 and CDR2 (germline): SGHTA, FQGNSA. The CDR3 has 14 residues. V gave up 5 bases and J gave up 10 bases, with 18 bases separating them. The CDR3 spells CASSPQNAKMEQFF. The CDR3 nucleotides are TGTGCCAGCAGCCCCCAGAACGCTAAGATGGAGCAGTTCTTC.

The gene calls are TRBV9 and TRBJ1-2; 7 positions agree with TRBD1. Germline values: CDR1 SGDLS, CDR2 YYNGEE. The CDR3 contains 14 residues. Trimming removed 3 bases from V and 6 bases from J; junction bases left unmatched: 8. The DNA of the CDR3 is TGTGCCAGCAGCGCGGACAGGAGGCAACATGGCTACACCTTC. Its protein is CASSADRRQHGYTF.